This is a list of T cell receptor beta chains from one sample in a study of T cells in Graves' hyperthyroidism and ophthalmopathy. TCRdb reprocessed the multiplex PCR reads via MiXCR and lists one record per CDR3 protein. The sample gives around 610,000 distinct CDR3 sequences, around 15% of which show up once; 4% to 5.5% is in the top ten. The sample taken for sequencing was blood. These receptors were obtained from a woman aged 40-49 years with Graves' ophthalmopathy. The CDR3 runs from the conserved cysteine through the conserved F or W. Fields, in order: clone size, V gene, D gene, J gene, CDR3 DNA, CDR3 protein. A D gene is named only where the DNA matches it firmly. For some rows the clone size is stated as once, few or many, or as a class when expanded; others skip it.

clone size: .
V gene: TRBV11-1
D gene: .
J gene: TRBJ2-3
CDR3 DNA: TGTGCCAGCAGCCCCCCCCCCGTGGCCTCAGATACGCAGTATTTT
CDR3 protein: CASSPPPVASDTQYF

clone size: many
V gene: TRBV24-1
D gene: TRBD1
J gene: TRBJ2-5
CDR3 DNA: TGTGCCACCAGTGGTACAGGGGCTCTCCCCTTGGTTGACCAAGAGACCCAGTACTTC
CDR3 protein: CATSGTGALPLVDQETQYF

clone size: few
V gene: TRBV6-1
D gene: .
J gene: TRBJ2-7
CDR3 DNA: TGTGCCAGCTCCCCGCGGTTCCCCTCCTACGAGCAGTACTTC
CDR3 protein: CASSPRFPSYEQYF

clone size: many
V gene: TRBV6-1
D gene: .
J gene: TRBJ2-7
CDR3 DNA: TGTGCCAGCATGATAGCGGTTAGCTCCTACGAGCAGTACTTC
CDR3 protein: CASMIAVSSYEQYF

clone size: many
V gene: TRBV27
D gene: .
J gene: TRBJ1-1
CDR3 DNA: TGTGCCAGCAGTTTTTACTCAAAGGGGACTGAAGCTTTCTTT
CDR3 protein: CASSFYSKGTEAFF

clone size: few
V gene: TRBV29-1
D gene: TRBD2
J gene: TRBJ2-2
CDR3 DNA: TGCAGCGTTATGAGCGGGAGTAGGGCCGGGGAGCTGTTTTTT
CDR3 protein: CSVMSGSRAGELFF

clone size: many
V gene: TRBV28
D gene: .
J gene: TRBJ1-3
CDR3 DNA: TGTGCCAGCACCCCTGGGCGGGGGGCGAGGACTGGAAACACCATATATTTT
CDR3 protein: CASTPGRGARTGNTIYF

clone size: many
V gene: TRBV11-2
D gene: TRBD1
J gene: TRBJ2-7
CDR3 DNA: TGTGCCAGCAGCTTAGATCTGACCAGGGGGAACGAGCAGTACTTC
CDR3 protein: CASSLDLTRGNEQYF

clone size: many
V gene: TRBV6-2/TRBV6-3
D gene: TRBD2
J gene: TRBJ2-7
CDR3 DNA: TGTGCCAGCAGTTACTCCCTAGCGGGAGGGCCGAACTACGAGCAGTACTTC
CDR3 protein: CASSYSLAGGPNYEQYF

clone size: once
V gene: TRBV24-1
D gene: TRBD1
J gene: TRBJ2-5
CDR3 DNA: TGTGCCACCAGTGACCCGACAGGGGGACAGACCCAGTACTTC
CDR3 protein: CATSDPTGGQTQYF

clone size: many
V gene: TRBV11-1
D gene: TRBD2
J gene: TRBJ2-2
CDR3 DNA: TGTGCCAGCAGCACTACCCTAGCGGGCCCGAACACCGGGGAGCTGTTTTTT
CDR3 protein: CASSTTLAGPNTGELFF

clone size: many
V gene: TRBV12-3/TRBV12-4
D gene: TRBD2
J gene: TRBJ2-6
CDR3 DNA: TGTGCCAGCAGTTCTCGGGGGGGGGGCGTGAGTGTGGCCAACGTCCTGACTTTC
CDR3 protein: CASSSRGGGVSVANVLTF

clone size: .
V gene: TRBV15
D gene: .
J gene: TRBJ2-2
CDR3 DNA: TGTGCCACCAGCAGAAACCGAGGGGACACCGGGGAGCTGTTTTTT
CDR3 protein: CATSRNRGDTGELFF

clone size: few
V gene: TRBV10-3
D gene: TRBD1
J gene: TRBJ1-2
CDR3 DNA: TGTGCCATCAGTGAGTCTAAGGGGGCATCGTACTATGGCTACACCTTC
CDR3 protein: CAISESKGASYYGYTF

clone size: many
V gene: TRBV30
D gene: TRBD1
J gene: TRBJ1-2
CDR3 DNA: TGTGCCTCCGGGGGGACAGTCTATGGCTACACCTTC
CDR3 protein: CASGGTVYGYTF

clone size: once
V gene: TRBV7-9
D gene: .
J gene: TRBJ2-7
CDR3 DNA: TGTGCCAGCAGCTTAACGTATGTAGCGGCTGAGCAGTACTTC
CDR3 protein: CASSLTYVAAEQYF

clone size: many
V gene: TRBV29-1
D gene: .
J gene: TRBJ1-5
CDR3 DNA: TGCAGCGTTGATGGAGGGGAAAATCAGCCCCAGCATTTT
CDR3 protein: CSVDGGENQPQHF

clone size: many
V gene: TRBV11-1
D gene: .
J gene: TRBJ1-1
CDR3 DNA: TGTGCCAGCAGCCAGCGGACATTTGTGAACACTGAAGCTTTCTTT
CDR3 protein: CASSQRTFVNTEAFF

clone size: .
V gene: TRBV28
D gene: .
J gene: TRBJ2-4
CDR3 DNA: TGTGCCAGCACCCTGGGAGGTACTACCAAAAACATTCAGTACTTC
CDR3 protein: CASTLGGTTKNIQYF

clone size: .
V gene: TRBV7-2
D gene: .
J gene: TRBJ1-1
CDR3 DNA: TGTGCCAGCAGCTTAGGGGGGGGGAGGTCGCATGAAGCTTTCTTT
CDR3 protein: CASSLGGGRSHEAFF

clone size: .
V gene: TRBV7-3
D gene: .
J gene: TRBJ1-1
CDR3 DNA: TGTGCCAGCAGCTTATCGTGGGGGTCTGAAGCTTTCTTT
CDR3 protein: CASSLSWGSEAFF